This TCR beta chain was found in a study of cytomegalovirus exposure and HLA in healthy donors (dated by TCRdb to 2016 to 2017). About the study as a whole: According to an earlier analysis of several hundred of the donors, some 180 million T cells yielded some 110 million unique TCR beta sequences and around 280 Gb of sequence data. The study was designed to test whether signatures of past pathogen exposure could be identified by cataloging public T cell receptors. A later genetic analysis took genome-wide SNP genotypes for about three fifths of the 666 donors and used that subset as a discovery cohort. Typing coverage differed by locus: A, B, C, DRB1 and DQB1 were typed in roughly 620-640 donors, DQA1 in about 560, DPA1 in around 610, and DPB1 in roughly 470. HLA typing covered class I and class II loci at four-digit resolution. Along with the approximately 700-subject first cohort, a separate validation cohort of 120 different subjects was used. An earlier analysis of 500 to 750 of the donors applied high-throughput TCR beta sequencing to assess whether each TCR beta V gene segment acted as functional or pseudogenic. Using immunosequencing, the study profiled T cell repertoires from around 680 subjects and related those repertoires to cytomegalovirus serostatus. Donor age, sex, ethnicity and CMV serostatus were compiled together with the repertoire data. To study patterns of TCR occurrence, a later analysis re-analyzed previously published TCR beta repertoires from 550 to 800 donors and added high-resolution HLA genotyping. Among 398 genotyped donors of the cohort, an average of about 220,000 unique TCR beta nucleotide sequences was sequenced per donor, of which approximately 18% were non-productive. All discovery cohort repertoires had been generated using a single sequencing platform. Approximately 310 gigabases of sequencing data and approximately 93 million unique TCR sequences were included in an early release covering several hundred HLA-typed donors. The genetic ancestry cluster associated with self-reported Caucasian donors included 81% of the roughly 360 genotyped donors. In the later analysis, no new phenotypic data were used to find candidate immune exposures; instead, reliance was placed on TCR beta sequences and their occurrence across donors. The study combined high-throughput TCR immunosequencing, statistical association of individual TCRs with disease status, and machine learning to predict cytomegalovirus infection status. Roughly 5 DR-DQ haplotypes were handled as single units for association and clustering, since linkage in the cohort was strong.

The cohort comprised around 690 healthy bone marrow donors. At the time of sampling, every cohort member was nominally healthy, though immune exposures that went unrecorded were likely present. The donor tested CMV seronegative, placing the donor among the 350 or so seronegative members of the cohort. A peripheral blood sample was provided by each donor, and peripheral blood mononuclear cells were used for TCR beta sequencing. The Qiagen DNeasy Blood Extraction Kit was used to extract genomic DNA from the blood cell samples. As to this clone: Its recognized antigen is unknown.

Broader findings and caveats from the paper: Because HLA typing was missing for some donors at each locus, association tests included only the typed subset. Cytomegalovirus status was reported to be diagnosed by the classifier with high specificity and sensitivity in both the original and validation cohorts. Because counts were too low, under 20 rarely observed V segments, including chromosome 9 orphons, were left out of the earlier analysis of several hundred of the donors. In a later analysis, the rate of TCR association differed among HLA loci, with DRB1 alleles having the most associated TCRs and HLA-C alleles having the fewest. Most CMV-associated TCR beta chains appeared to be HLA-restricted in a later analysis, and the HLA associations seemed to be driven largely by CMV exposure. The presence/absence analyses assumed that sequencing depth was roughly uniform across donors, and that assumption may not be true. A group of highly shared sequence variants was considered likely to be a technical artifact of the sequencing pipeline. Across donors, most TCR sequences were observed very rarely, whereas some public TCRs were present in many individuals. In vitro tests confirmed that a few of the cytomegalovirus-associated TCR beta chains recognize cytomegalovirus antigens. Only TCR beta chains were sequenced in this cohort, and the absence of alpha or paired-chain data limited detectable features. A further reported finding was that TCR beta sequences accurately predicted the HLA-A and HLA-B alleles for most subjects in the first cohort. In a later analysis, several top co-occurrence clusters were reported to appear linked to parvovirus B19, influenza, CMV and Epstein-Barr virus. According to the authors, the approach could potentially be generalized to other disease states and immunological phenotypes. When HLA alleles, especially DR and DQ, strongly co-occurred, TCR associations were difficult to assign to individual alleles. The study gave a list of 150 to 200 TCR beta chains associated with cytomegalovirus. In a later analysis, HLA-associated TCR beta chains were found to be more clonally expanded and to have lower generation probabilities than equally common non-associated chains. Specific HLA alleles were associated with around 18,000 TCR beta sequences at a false discovery rate of 0.05 in a later analysis. The only immune exposure information available for the cohort was CMV serostatus. Linkage disequilibrium might explain the correlated functional status among segregating V segments, but an unknown experimental factor could not be ruled out. An association between a missense DCLRE1C variant and V-gene and J-gene trimming of TCR beta chains was found in a later genetic analysis and replicated in an independent cohort. A later genetic analysis reported fewer N-insertions in productive TCRs among donors in an Asian-associated ancestry cluster than the roughly 700-donor mean. An earlier analysis of approximately 570 of the donors showed that most TCR beta V segments appeared in productive rearrangements either about 87% or about 30% of the time, which broadly matched IMGT annotations.

Libraries were made using the immunoSEQ multiplex PCR assay. For the multiplex PCR, a mixture combining 60 forward primers for TCR Vbeta segments and 13 reverse primers for TCR Jbeta segments was used. The CDR3 region of rearranged TCR beta genes was amplified from genomic DNA by a multiplex PCR assay. The amplified TCR beta libraries were sequenced on the Illumina HiSeq System as 87-base-pair reads. On the authors' methods: A later analysis tallied 75 million to 95 million unique TCR beta chains across the 660 or so repertoires, and approximately 12 million of those chains were shared by two or more donors. Raw reads were error-corrected and collapsed into unique sequences by a nearest-neighbor algorithm in which closely related sequences were merged to remove PCR and sequencing errors. CDR3 sequences were aligned to IMGT reference sequences to assign V, D and J gene segments. Each retained sequence needed at least a six-nucleotide match to both a V gene segment and a J gene segment. A rearrangement counted as productive if the CDR3 had no stop codons and remained in frame with V and J, and every other rearrangement counted as non-productive. Following IMGT convention, CDR3 was defined as the stretch from the second conserved V-encoded cysteine to the conserved J-encoded phenylalanine. The earlier analysis of roughly 590 of the donors excluded any sequence lacking an unambiguous match to a single V gene segment. An earlier analysis of 500 to 700 of the donors classified V segments as functional when productive rearrangements were above 56.7% and as segregating when the standard deviation between donors was above 5%. A statistical classification framework was built for diagnosing cytomegalovirus status from the catalog of TCR beta chain sequences. In a later analysis, V and J genes were assigned by comparing TCR nucleotide sequences against IMGT/GENE-DB human TR gene sequences. In a later analysis, CDR3 sequences and most-parsimonious VDJ recombination scenarios were assigned using the TCRdist pipeline. A later analysis defined each TCR beta chain by its CDR3 amino acid sequence plus V-gene family, and excluded reads lacking a unique V-gene family. As a way to deal with suspected cross-contamination and a sequencing artifact, a later analysis dropped hundreds of nucleotide sequences that were highly shared and had low generation probability. A later analysis calculated a clonal expansion index for each public chain from normalized within-repertoire ranks of inferred template counts. Generation probabilities in a later analysis came from a VDJ recombination model fitted to out-of-frame rearrangements, and those results were checked against IGoR. In a later analysis, hypergeometric tests were used to score TCR-TCR, TCR-HLA and TCR-CMV co-occurrence, with a repertoire-size bias correction applied to TCR pairs. In a later analysis, false discovery rates were estimated by permuting HLA or CMV assignments 20 times. In a later analysis, co-occurring TCRs were grouped using DBSCAN, with TCRdist sequence similarity added in when clustering inside HLA-allele-positive subsets. Repertoires with fewer than 30,000 or more than 120,000 public chains, plus five repertoires with anomalous nucleotide sharing, were excluded from co-occurrence clustering. TCRdb took this table from immuneACCESS and kept in-frame rearrangements with V and J called. Such tables lack part of the clones; where checked against another copy, unresolved V genes explain under half of the gap, and the rest is unexplained. That table gives V, J and clone size, and the DNA gave D and trimming. This sample's table lists around 100,000 clones. Less than 4.5% of the sample is held by the ten biggest clonotypes.

The material sequenced was PBMCs. This TCR was sampled from a man aged 35-49 years in good health and CMV-seronegative.

The CDR3 corresponds to CASSRSGQFYEQYF. The DNA sequence is given as TGTGCCAGCAGTCGGTCCGGACAGTTCTACGAGCAGTACTTC. The rearrangement combines TRBV7-9 with TRBJ2-7; the D gene is perhaps TRBD1, on 6 matching bases. According to the germline V gene (reference sequence), CDR1 reads SEHNR and CDR2 reads FQNEAQ. A distance of 15 bases separates the germline ends of V and J, which lose 6 bases and 3 bases respectively. From its cysteine to its phenylalanine, the CDR3 spans 14 amino acids. Kept here is only the CDR3 DNA, which spans 42 bases and is read in frame from base 1.